This T cell receptor beta chain stems from a study of T cell changes during pregnancy in multiple sclerosis. TCRdb's table, derived via immunoSEQ multiplex PCR, lists solely in-frame clones and lacks some. Among about 50,000 clones listed, 85% to 95% were seen once. This CDR3 has 13 residues. Trimming took off 5 bases at V and 4 bases at J, with 11 bases between the two ends. Per the germline V gene, CDR1 is SGHTA and CDR2 is FQGNSA. The chain has TRBV7-2 and TRBJ1-1; D is unclear. This clonotype was obtained from a female donor with multiple sclerosis, enrolled in a pregnancy study. The source material was CD4+ T cells from peripheral blood mononuclear cells, sampled in the third trimester of pregnancy. The CDR3 DNA reads as TGTGCCAGCAGCCGAATACCAGGCACTGAAGCTTTCTTT. This gives the protein CASSRIPGTEAFF.